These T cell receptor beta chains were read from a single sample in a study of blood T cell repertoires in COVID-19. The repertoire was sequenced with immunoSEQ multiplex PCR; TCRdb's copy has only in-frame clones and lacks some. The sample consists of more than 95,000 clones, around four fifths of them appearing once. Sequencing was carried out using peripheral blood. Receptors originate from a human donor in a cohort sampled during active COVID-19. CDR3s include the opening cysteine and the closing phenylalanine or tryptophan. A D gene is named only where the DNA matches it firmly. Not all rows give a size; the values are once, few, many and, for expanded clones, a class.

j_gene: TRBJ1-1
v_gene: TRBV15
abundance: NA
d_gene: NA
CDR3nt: TGTGCCACCAGCCGCCCCGGGACTGAAGCTTTCTTT
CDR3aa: CATSRPGTEAFF

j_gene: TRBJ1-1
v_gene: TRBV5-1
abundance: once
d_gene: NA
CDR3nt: TGCGCCAGCAGCAAGGACGGTACGGGGACTGAAGCTTTCTTT
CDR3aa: CASSKDGTGTEAFF

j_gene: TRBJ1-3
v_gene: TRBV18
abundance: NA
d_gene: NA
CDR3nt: TGTGCCAGCTCACCAAGAACTGTGAGCTCTGGAAACACCATATATTTT
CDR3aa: CASSPRTVSSGNTIYF

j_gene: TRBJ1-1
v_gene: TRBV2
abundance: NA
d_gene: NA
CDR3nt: TGTGCCAGCACGGAGGGTTATAGCACTGAAGCTTTCTTT
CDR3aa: CASTEGYSTEAFF

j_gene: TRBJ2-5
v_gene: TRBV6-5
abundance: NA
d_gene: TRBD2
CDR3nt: TGTGCCAGCAGTTATAGCACTAGCGGCTGGGAGACCCAGTACTTC
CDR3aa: CASSYSTSGWETQYF

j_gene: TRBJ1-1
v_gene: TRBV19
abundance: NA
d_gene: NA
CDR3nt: TGTGCCAGTAGTATAGGAGGGGGGGGGACTGAAGCTTTCTTT
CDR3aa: CASSIGGGGTEAFF

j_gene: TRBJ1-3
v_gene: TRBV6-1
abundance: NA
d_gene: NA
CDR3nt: TGTGCCAGCAGTGAAGCCAGTTTAGGAAACACCATATATTTT
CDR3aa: CASSEASLGNTIYF

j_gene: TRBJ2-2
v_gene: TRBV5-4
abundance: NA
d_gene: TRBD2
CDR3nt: TGTGCCAGCAGCCAAGGGACTATGGTCACCGGGGAGCTGTTTTTT
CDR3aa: CASSQGTMVTGELFF

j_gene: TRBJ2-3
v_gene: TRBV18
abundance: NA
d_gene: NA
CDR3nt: TGTGCCAGCTCACCTCGTGCCATGCTAGGCGAAAGCACAGATACGCAGTATTTT
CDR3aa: CASSPRAMLGESTDTQYF

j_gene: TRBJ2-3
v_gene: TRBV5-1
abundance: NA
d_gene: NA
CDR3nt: TGCGCCAGCAGCTTGGGCTTATCCCTAGGCACAGATACGCAGTATTTT
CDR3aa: CASSLGLSLGTDTQYF

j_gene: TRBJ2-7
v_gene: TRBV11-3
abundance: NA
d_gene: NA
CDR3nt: TGTGCCAGCAGCTTATCGGGGGAGGCCGAGCAGTACTTC
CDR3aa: CASSLSGEAEQYF

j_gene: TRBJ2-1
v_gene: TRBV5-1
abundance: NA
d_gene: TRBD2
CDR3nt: TGCGCCAGCAGCTTGTTAGCGGGGGGAAACAATGAGCAGTTCTTC
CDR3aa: CASSLLAGGNNEQFF

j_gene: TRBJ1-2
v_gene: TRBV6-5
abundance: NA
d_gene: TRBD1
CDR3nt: TGTGCCAGCAGTCTCCCCGGACAGGGGAATGGCTACACCTTC
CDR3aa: CASSLPGQGNGYTF

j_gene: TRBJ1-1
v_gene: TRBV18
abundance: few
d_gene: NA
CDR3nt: TGTGCCAGCTCATTGTCCGGGACTGAAGCTTTCTTT
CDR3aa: CASSLSGTEAFF

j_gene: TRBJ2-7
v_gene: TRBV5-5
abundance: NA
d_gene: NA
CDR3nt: TGTGCCAGCAGCTTGTCCAGCTACGAGCAGTACTTC
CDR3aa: CASSLSSYEQYF

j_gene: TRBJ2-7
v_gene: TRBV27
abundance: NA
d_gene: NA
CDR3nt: TGTGCCAGCAGGAGGTTGCTTACGACAGCCTACGAGCAGTACTTC
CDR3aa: CASRRLLTTAYEQYF

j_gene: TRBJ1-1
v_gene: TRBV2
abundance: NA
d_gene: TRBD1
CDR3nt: TGTGCCAGCACCTACGACAGGGCGAACACTGAAGCTTTCTTT
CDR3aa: CASTYDRANTEAFF

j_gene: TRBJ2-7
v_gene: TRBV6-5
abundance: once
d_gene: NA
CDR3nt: TGTGCCAGCAGTCGAAGGACGGGGGACGAGCAGTACTTC
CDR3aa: CASSRRTGDEQYF

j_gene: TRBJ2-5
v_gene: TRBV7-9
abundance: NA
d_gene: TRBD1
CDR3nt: TGTGCCAGCAGCCACAGGGGAAGTGAGACCCAGTACTTC
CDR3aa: CASSHRGSETQYF

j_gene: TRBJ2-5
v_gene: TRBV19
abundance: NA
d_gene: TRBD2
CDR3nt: TGTGCCAGCGCGGGGGGCAGACAAGAGACCCAGTACTTC
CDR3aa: CASAGGRQETQYF

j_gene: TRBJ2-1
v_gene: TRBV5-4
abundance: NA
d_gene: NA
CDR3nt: TGTGCCAGCAGCCGACGGAGCTCCTACAATGAGCAGTTCTTC
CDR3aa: CASSRRSSYNEQFF

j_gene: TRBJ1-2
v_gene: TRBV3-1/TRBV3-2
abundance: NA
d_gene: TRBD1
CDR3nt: TGTGCCAGCAGTTCCCGGGACAGGGGGCCCTGGGGCTATGGCTACACCTTC
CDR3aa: CASSSRDRGPWGYGYTF

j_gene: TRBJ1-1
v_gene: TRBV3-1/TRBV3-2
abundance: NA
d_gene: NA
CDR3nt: TGTGCCAGCAGCCGGGGGGAGAACACTGAAGCTTTCTTT
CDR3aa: CASSRGENTEAFF

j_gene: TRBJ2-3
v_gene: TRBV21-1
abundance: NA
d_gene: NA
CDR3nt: TGTGCCAGCAGCAAGCTAGCGGGGGTGACAGATACGCAGTATTTT
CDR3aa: CASSKLAGVTDTQYF

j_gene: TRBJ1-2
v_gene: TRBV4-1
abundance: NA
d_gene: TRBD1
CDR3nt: TGCGCCAGCAGCCAAGTTGAGGGGGCTTCGGGCTACACCTTC
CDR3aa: CASSQVEGASGYTF

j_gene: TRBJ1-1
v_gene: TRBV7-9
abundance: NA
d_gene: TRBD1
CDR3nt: TGTGCCAGCAGCTCGGGACAGGGATTGAACACTGAAGCTTTCTTT
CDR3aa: CASSSGQGLNTEAFF

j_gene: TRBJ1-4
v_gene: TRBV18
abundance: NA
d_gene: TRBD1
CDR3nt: TGTGCCAGCTCACCAACGACAGGGACTAATGAAAAACTGTTTTTT
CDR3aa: CASSPTTGTNEKLFF

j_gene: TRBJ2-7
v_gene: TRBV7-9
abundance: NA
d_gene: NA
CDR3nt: TGTGCCAGCAGCTTAGAGTTCGGCTACGAGCAGTACTTC
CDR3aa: CASSLEFGYEQYF

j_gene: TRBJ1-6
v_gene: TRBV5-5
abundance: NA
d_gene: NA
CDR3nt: TGTGCCAGCAGCCCGCAAGTGGGGGGAAGCTCCTATAATTCACCCCTCCACTTT
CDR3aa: CASSPQVGGSSYNSPLHF

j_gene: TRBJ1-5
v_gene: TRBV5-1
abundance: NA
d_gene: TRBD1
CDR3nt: TGCGCCAGCAGCTTGCGCCCGACAGGGGGCAATCAGCCCCAGCATTTT
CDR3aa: CASSLRPTGGNQPQHF

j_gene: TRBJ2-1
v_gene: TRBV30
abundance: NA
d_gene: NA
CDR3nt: TGTGCCTGGAGTGTGCGGGTTACTAGCAGGGAGCAGTTCTTC
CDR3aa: CAWSVRVTSREQFF

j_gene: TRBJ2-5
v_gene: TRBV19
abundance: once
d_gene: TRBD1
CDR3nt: TGTGCCAGTACTCCACAGGGGGGACGAGAGACCCAGTACTTC
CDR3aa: CASTPQGGRETQYF

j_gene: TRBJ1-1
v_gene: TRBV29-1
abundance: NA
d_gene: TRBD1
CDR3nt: TGCAGCGTCTCGGACAGGGGGGCCACTGAAGCTTTCTTT
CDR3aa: CSVSDRGATEAFF

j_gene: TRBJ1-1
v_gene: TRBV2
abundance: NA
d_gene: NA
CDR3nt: TGTGCCAGCACTCTGAACACTGAAGCTTTCTTT
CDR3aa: CASTLNTEAFF

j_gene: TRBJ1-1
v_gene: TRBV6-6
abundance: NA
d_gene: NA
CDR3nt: TGTGCCAGCAGTCTACCGGGGACAAGCGGCACTGAAGCTTTCTTT
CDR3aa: CASSLPGTSGTEAFF

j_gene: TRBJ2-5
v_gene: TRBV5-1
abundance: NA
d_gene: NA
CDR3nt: TGCGCCAGCAGCTTGGGACAGACGGAGACCCAGTACTTC
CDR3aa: CASSLGQTETQYF

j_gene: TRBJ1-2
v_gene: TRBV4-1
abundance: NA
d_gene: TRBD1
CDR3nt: TGCGCCAGCAGCCAGGACCCGGAGGGGGCACGGGTCTATGGCTACACCTTC
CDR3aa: CASSQDPEGARVYGYTF

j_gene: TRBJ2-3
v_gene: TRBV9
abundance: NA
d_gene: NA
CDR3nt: TGTGCCAGCAGCTCGGGCCCGAGGGCAGATACGCAGTATTTT
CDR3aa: CASSSGPRADTQYF

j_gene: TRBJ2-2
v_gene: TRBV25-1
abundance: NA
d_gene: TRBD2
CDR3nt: TGTGCCAGCAGTAGTTATACCGGAGCGGGGGGCAGCGGGGAGCTGTTTTTT
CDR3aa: CASSSYTGAGGSGELFF

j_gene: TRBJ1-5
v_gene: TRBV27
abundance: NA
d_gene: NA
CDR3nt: TGTGCCAGCATTCCCCCACGGCCCTGGGGCTTAGGGAATCAGCCCCAGCATTTT
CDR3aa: CASIPPRPWGLGNQPQHF

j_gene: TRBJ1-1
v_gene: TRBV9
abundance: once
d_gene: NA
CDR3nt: TGTGCCAGCAGCCCGACAGAGAAAGCGAACACTGAAGCTTTCTTT
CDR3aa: CASSPTEKANTEAFF

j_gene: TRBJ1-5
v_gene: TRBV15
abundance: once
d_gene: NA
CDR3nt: TGTGCCACCAGGGGGGGGGTGAGCAATCAGCCCCAGCATTTT
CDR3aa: CATRGGVSNQPQHF

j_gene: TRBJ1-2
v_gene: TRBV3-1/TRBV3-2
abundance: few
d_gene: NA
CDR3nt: TGTGCCAGCAGCCAAGATTACGGGGGGACCGACTATGGCTACACCTTC
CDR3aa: CASSQDYGGTDYGYTF

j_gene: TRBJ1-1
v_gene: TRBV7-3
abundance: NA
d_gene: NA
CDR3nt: TGTGCCAGCAGCTTAATGGGGGCGGCTGAAGCTTTCTTT
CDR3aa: CASSLMGAAEAFF